This is a list of T cell receptor beta chains from one sample in a study of T cell responses to AZD1222 COVID-19 vaccine. The repertoire was sequenced with immunoSEQ multiplex PCR; TCRdb's copy has only in-frame clones and lacks some. The sample holds roughly 100,000 clones, more than 85% seen once. Sample: peripheral blood, taken on day 0 of AZD1222 vaccination. Receptors were obtained from an adult in good health. CDR3s leave out the opening cysteine and the closing phenylalanine or tryptophan. The order of the fields is J gene, clone size, V gene, CDR3 protein. Rows give clone size only sometimes, using once, few, many, or a class for an expanded clone.

TRBJ1-2,-,TRBV9,ASSVNLISLYT
TRBJ2-5,once,TRBV6-2/TRBV6-3,ASSWDGTDQETQY
TRBJ2-3,-,TRBV20-1,SASSLASTDTQY
TRBJ1-1,once,TRBV7-8,ASSQGTTEAF
TRBJ2-5,-,TRBV29-1,SVRTAGGETQY
TRBJ2-4,-,TRBV5-1,ASSLPSLKNIQY
TRBJ2-7,-,TRBV9,ASSLGVARTYEQY
TRBJ1-1,-,TRBV28,ASSLKVLMNTEAF
TRBJ1-2,-,TRBV2,ASSSGTAYGYT
TRBJ1-1,-,TRBV18,ASSPQLGGDTEAF
TRBJ2-3,-,TRBV24-1,ATSDLDTQY
TRBJ2-5,-,TRBV9,ASSVPGQGQETQY
TRBJ1-2,-,TRBV12-3/TRBV12-4,ASSPDSRHGYT
TRBJ2-5,-,TRBV7-3,ASSSRAGQETQY
TRBJ1-2,-,TRBV12-3/TRBV12-4,ASSFYRLDGYT
TRBJ1-2,once,TRBV6-2/TRBV6-3,ASSYRGSNYGYT
TRBJ1-1,-,TRBV15,ATSRLPGVGTEAF
TRBJ1-4,-,TRBV7-3,ASSLIRGEKLF
TRBJ1-6,once,TRBV19,ASSGQPEREALH
TRBJ1-4,-,TRBV27,ASRGNNKGEKLF
TRBJ2-7,-,TRBV6-2/TRBV6-3,ASSLGPEQY
TRBJ2-1,few,TRBV21-1,ASSLGAGADNEQF
TRBJ1-2,-,TRBV19,ASSSQARQNYGYT
TRBJ1-6,-,TRBV7-2,ATGELPYNSPLH
TRBJ1-6,-,TRBV11-3,ASSLEGTGQSPLH
TRBJ2-1,-,TRBV4-1,ASSQEIGGTSYNEQF
TRBJ2-7,few,TRBV14,ASSQESLALYEQY
TRBJ2-3,-,TRBV5-1,ASSLTSGDTQY
TRBJ1-2,once,TRBV7-9,ASSLVVPDTGYT
TRBJ2-3,-,TRBV11-3,ASRAGTSGNSPQY
TRBJ1-5,-,TRBV28,ATCTGGRQPQH
TRBJ2-7,-,TRBV29-1,SVEVRVGGEQY
TRBJ1-2,-,TRBV11-3,ASSLAPSQVNYGYT
TRBJ1-2,-,TRBV28,ASSLNANYGYT
TRBJ1-1,-,TRBV5-1,ASSNTLNTEAF
TRBJ2-2,-,TRBV2,ASSEAAGAGELF
TRBJ2-2,-,TRBV7-2,ASSSTGTKRTGELF
TRBJ1-6,-,TRBV6-5,ATRTVPNSPLH
TRBJ1-6,-,TRBV9,ASSPDIRGSPLH
TRBJ1-1,-,TRBV7-2,ASSLAASPWAEAF
TRBJ2-1,-,TRBV2,ASSEYGLNEQF
TRBJ2-2,-,TRBV4-2,ASSPLRGVDTGELF
TRBJ2-2,-,TRBV4-1,ASSQDRGFPNTGELF
TRBJ2-2,-,TRBV5-5,ASSFLQLNILTGELF
TRBJ1-1,-,TRBV5-6,ASSLGRFGTEAF
TRBJ2-7,-,TRBV2,ASSEVAGGVYEQY
TRBJ1-1,once,TRBV9,ASSVRGDTEAF
TRBJ1-4,-,TRBV14,ASSRRVGQGNEKLF
TRBJ2-1,-,TRBV9,ASSVGQGRGNEQF
TRBJ1-1,once,TRBV2,ASSDAKGFEAF
TRBJ1-1,-,TRBV25-1,ASSEHQNLNTEAF
TRBJ2-5,-,TRBV5-6,ASSSAYGPETQY
TRBJ1-4,-,TRBV6-1,ASSEVWGVEKLF
TRBJ1-2,-,TRBV27,ASRRTANYGYT
TRBJ2-4,-,TRBV14,ASSQGGGIQY
TRBJ2-6,-,TRBV5-5,ASSLASGYSGANVLT
TRBJ2-7,once,TRBV30,AWSVWGVAGGNDEQY